These T cell receptor beta chains were read from a single sample in a study of cytomegalovirus exposure and HLA in healthy donors. Clones were read by immunoSEQ multiplex PCR, and TCRdb kept only the in-frame ones, dropping some. Found here are some 140,000 clones, 86% of them singletons; the top ten hold approximately 20%. Sample: PBMCs. The receptor source for this set is a man younger than 35 in good health and CMV-seropositive. The CDR3 runs from the conserved cysteine through the conserved F or W. A D gene is named only where the DNA matches it firmly. Clone size, where shown, is once, few, many, or a class for clones that have expanded.

TRBD1 TRBJ2-4 once TRBV9 CASSPPGTGKNIQYF TGTGCCAGCAGCCCCCCCGGGACAGGGAAAAACATTCAGTACTTC
. TRBJ1-2 . TRBV7-9 CASSLRAYYGYTF TGTGCCAGCAGCTTGAGGGCTTACTATGGCTACACCTTC
. TRBJ2-7 . TRBV10-3 CAISGTVKGYEQYF TGTGCCATCAGTGGGACAGTCAAGGGCTACGAGCAGTACTTC
. TRBJ2-1 . TRBV9 CASSVGGGTRIGNEQFF TGTGCCAGCAGCGTAGGGGGCGGGACTCGAATTGGCAATGAGCAGTTCTTC
TRBD2 TRBJ2-7 . TRBV6-1 CASSEDGGGRFEQYF TGTGCCAGCAGTGAAGATGGGGGGGGGAGGTTCGAGCAGTACTTC
TRBD1 TRBJ1-4 . TRBV6-5 CASSYSGTVGEKLFF TGTGCCAGCAGTTATTCCGGGACAGTGGGGGAAAAACTGTTTTTT
. TRBJ2-4 . TRBV19 CASNLHGKNIQYF TGTGCCAGTAATCTCCACGGCAAAAACATTCAGTACTTC
TRBD1 TRBJ2-7 . TRBV19 CASSIGTGTYEQYF TGTGCCAGTAGTATCGGGACAGGGACCTACGAGCAGTACTTC
. TRBJ2-1 . TRBV5-1 CASSRDSSSYNEQFF TGCGCCAGCAGCCGGGACTCTAGCTCCTACAATGAGCAGTTCTTC
TRBD2 TRBJ2-4 . TRBV4-2 CASTRLAGGPDIQYF TGTGCCAGCACGCGACTAGCGGGAGGGCCAGACATTCAGTACTTC
. TRBJ2-7 . TRBV27 CASSFVGGSYEQYF TGTGCCAGCAGTTTCGTGGGGGGATCCTACGAGCAGTACTTC
. TRBJ2-1 . TRBV7-3 CASSPRVAYNEQFF TGTGCCAGCAGCCCGCGGGTTGCGTACAATGAGCAGTTCTTC
TRBD2 TRBJ2-1 . TRBV5-6 CASSLGLAYEQFF TGTGCCAGCAGCCTGGGACTAGCCTATGAGCAGTTCTTC
. TRBJ1-2 few TRBV18 CASSPGGGANYGYTF TGTGCCAGCTCACCGGGAGGGGGAGCTAACTATGGCTACACCTTC
. TRBJ1-5 . TRBV4-3 CASSQDSAGFGPQHF TGCGCCAGCAGCCAAGATTCGGCGGGCTTCGGGCCCCAGCATTTT
. TRBJ2-1 once TRBV4-3 CASSSTQREQFF TGCGCCAGCAGCTCTACTCAGCGTGAGCAGTTCTTC
TRBD1 TRBJ2-7 . TRBV19 CASSIGGQGSEQYF TGTGCCAGTAGTATAGGCGGACAGGGCTCGGAGCAGTACTTC
. TRBJ1-3 . TRBV7-8 CASSPPSAGVNTIYF TGTGCCAGCAGCCCACCCTCGGCGGGGGTCAACACCATATATTTT
. TRBJ1-1 . TRBV19 CASSIGRQSKSEAFF TGTGCCAGTAGTATCGGGAGGCAGTCTAAATCTGAAGCTTTCTTT
. TRBJ2-2 . TRBV14 CASSQGGLSTGELFF TGTGCCAGCAGCCAAGGGGGGCTGAGCACCGGGGAGCTGTTTTTT
. TRBJ1-1 . TRBV19 CASNLRENTEAFF TGTGCCAGTAACCTCAGGGAGAACACTGAAGCTTTCTTT
. TRBJ2-1 . TRBV15 CATSRAGSSYNEQFF TGTGCCACCAGCAGAGCAGGGTCCTCCTACAATGAGCAGTTCTTC
TRBD2 TRBJ2-3 . TRBV6-1 CASSLLAGGPDTQYF TGTGCCAGCAGTTTACTAGCGGGGGGACCAGATACGCAGTATTTT